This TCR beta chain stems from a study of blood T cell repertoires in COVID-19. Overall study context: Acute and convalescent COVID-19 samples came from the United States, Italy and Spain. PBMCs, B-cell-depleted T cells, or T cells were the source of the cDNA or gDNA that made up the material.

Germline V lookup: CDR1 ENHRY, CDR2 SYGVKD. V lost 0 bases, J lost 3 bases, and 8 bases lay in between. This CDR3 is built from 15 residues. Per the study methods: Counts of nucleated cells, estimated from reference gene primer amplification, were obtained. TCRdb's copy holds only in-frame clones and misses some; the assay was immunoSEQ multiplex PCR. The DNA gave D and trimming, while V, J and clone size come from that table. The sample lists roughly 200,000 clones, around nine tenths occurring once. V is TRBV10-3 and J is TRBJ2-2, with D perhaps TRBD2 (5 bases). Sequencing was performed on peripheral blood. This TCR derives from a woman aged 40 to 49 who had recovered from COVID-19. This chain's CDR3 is CAISESVGDTGELFF. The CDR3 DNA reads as TGTGCCATCAGTGAGTCCGTCGGGGACACCGGGGAGCTGTTTTTT.